The clone carrying this T cell receptor beta chain was counted between two and nine times. V lost 4 bases to trimming and J lost 8 bases, with 18 bases between them. Germline V CDR1 and CDR2: SEHNR, FQNEAQ (reference sequence). The CDR3 sequence is 15 residues long. This record comes from a study of response to subunit inactivated influenza vaccine. TCRdb passed the RT-PCR reads through MiXCR, listing each CDR3 protein once. The sample has about 540,000 distinct CDR3 sequences, under 30% seen once; the top ten hold about 2.8%. The same data also went into a second study, on T cells expressing NK-cell markers. That paper adds: Researchers built TCR beta cDNA using 5'RACE template switching with UMIs. Each of 6 or 7 donors carried dominant NKG2C+ clonotypes accounting for about 1.0-7.5% of CD8+ T cells.

The specimen was CD4+ T cells sorted from PBMCs, collected 11 to 12 days after vaccination. The chain recombines TRBV7-9 with TRBJ2-1; D not resolved. The TCR comes from a man aged 45-65 years who received an inactivated influenza vaccine. The CDR3 loop reads CASSSPGRSIDEQFF. The CDR3 DNA reads TGTGCCAGCAGCTCACCCGGGCGTAGTATAGATGAGCAGTTCTTC.